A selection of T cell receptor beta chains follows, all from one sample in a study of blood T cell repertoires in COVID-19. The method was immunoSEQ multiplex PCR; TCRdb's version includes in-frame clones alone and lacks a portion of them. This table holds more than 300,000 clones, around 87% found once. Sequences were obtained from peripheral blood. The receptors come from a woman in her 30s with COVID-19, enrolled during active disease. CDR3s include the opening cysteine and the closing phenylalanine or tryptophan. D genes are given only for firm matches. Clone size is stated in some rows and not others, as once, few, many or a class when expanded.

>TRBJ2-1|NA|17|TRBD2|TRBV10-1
CASSESGTSGGFYEQFF
TGCGCCAGCAGTGAGTCGGGGACTAGCGGGGGCTTTTATGAGCAGTTCTTC
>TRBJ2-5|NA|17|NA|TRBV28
CASSPGSRKGGPETQYF
TGTGCCAGCAGCCCTGGGTCCCGCAAAGGGGGTCCGGAGACCCAGTACTTC
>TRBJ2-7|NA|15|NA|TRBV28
CASSGGRIRSYEQYF
TGTGCCAGCAGTGGGGGCCGGATCAGATCCTACGAGCAGTACTTC
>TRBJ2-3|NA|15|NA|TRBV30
CAWWNRQERTDTQYF
TGTGCCTGGTGGAACCGACAGGAAAGGACAGATACGCAGTATTTT
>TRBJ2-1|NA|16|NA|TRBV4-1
CASSPRGSGSYNEQFF
TGCGCCAGCAGCCCCCGAGGTAGCGGCTCCTACAATGAGCAGTTCTTC
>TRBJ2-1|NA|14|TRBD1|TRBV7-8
CASSFRDRGNEQFF
TGTGCCAGCAGCTTCCGGGACAGGGGAAATGAGCAGTTCTTC
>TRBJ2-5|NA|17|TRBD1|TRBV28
CASSFGLGQGGQETQYF
TGTGCCAGCAGCTTCGGCCTTGGACAGGGTGGCCAAGAGACCCAGTACTTC
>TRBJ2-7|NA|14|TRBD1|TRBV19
CASSAGTGFDEQYF
TGTGCCAGTAGCGCCGGGACAGGGTTCGACGAGCAGTACTTC
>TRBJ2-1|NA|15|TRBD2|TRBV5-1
CASSLPSGRVLEQFF
TGCGCCAGCAGCTTGCCTAGCGGGAGGGTGTTGGAGCAGTTCTTC
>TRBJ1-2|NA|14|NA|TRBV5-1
CASSPYRENYGYTF
TGCGCCAGCAGCCCGTACAGGGAGAACTATGGCTACACCTTC
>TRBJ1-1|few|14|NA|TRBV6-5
CASRYQGENTEAFF
TGTGCCAGCAGGTATCAAGGGGAGAACACTGAAGCTTTCTTT
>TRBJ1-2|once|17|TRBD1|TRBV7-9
CASSGTGANTNNYGYTF
TGTGCCAGCAGCGGGACAGGGGCGAACACCAATAACTATGGCTACACCTTC
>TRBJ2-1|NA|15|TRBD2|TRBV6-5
CASSSVGSGRGEQFF
TGTGCCAGCAGCTCCGTGGGTAGCGGGAGGGGTGAGCAGTTCTTC
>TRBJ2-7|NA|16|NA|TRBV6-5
CASSYSLEYNSYEQYF
TGTGCCAGCAGTTACTCCTTGGAGTACAACTCCTACGAGCAGTACTTC
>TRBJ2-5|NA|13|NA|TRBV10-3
CAIRDKGGETQYF
TGTGCCATCAGGGACAAAGGGGGAGAGACCCAGTACTTC
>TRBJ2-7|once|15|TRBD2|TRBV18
CASSPGLAGSHEQYF
TGTGCCAGCTCGCCAGGACTAGCGGGATCCCACGAGCAGTACTTC
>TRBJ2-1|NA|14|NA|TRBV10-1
CASSLQEGRYEQFF
TGCGCCAGCAGTCTTCAGGAGGGCCGCTATGAGCAGTTCTTC
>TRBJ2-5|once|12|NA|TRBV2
CASTGLFVTQYF
TGTGCCAGCACTGGACTATTCGTGACCCAGTACTTC
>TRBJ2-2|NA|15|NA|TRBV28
CASRTIAEYTGELFF
TGTGCCAGCAGGACCATAGCGGAGTACACCGGGGAGCTGTTTTTT
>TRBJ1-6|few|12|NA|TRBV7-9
CASSLSDSPLHF
TGTGCCAGCAGCTTATCTGATTCACCCCTCCACTTT
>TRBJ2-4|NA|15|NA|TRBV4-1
CASSQVVLAKNIQYF
TGCGCCAGCAGCCAAGTAGTACTAGCCAAAAACATTCAGTACTTC
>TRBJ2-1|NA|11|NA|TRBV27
CASSFFNEQFF
TGTGCCAGCAGTTTCTTCAATGAGCAGTTCTTC
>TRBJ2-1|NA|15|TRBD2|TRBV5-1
CASRRTSAYEGEQFF
TGCGCCAGCAGGAGAACTAGCGCCTACGAGGGTGAGCAGTTCTTC
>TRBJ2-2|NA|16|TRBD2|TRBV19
CASSPSSGRETGELFF
TGTGCCAGTAGTCCATCTAGCGGGAGGGAAACCGGGGAGCTGTTTTTT
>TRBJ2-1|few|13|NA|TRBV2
CASSERGYNEQFF
TGTGCCAGCAGTGAAAGGGGTTACAATGAGCAGTTCTTC
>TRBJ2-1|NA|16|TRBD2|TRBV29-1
CSVEEPLAGVIDEQFF
TGCAGCGTTGAAGAACCACTAGCGGGAGTTATTGATGAGCAGTTCTTC
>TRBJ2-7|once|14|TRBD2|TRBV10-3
CATGLAGGGYEQYF
TGTGCCACGGGACTAGCGGGAGGGGGCTACGAGCAGTACTTC
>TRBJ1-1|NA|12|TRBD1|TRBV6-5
CASRKRTGPGIF
TGTGCCAGCAGAAAGAGGACAGGGCCTGGGATCTTT
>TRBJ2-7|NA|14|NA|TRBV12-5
CASAPEFSSYEQYF
TGTGCTAGTGCTCCCGAATTCAGCTCCTACGAGCAGTACTTC
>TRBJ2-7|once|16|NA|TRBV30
CAWSVRPRDKTYEQYF
TGTGCCTGGAGTGTAAGGCCCCGGGACAAGACCTACGAGCAGTACTTC
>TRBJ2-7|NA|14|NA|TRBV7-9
CASSLLPSSYEQYF
TGTGCCAGCAGCTTATTACCGAGCTCCTACGAGCAGTACTTC
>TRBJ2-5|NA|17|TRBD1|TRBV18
CASSPRAGTGGFETQYF
TGTGCCAGCTCACCACGGGCCGGGACAGGGGGCTTCGAGACCCAGTACTTC
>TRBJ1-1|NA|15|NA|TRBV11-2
CASRPFRGGNTEAFF
TGTGCCAGCAGACCTTTCAGGGGCGGAAACACTGAAGCTTTCTTT
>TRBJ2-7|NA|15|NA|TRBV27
CASRGRLAPSYEQYF
TGTGCCAGCAGAGGTCGGCTAGCGCCTTCCTACGAGCAGTACTTC
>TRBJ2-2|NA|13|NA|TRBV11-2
CASTPTSTGELFF
TGTGCCAGCACCCCGACTAGCACCGGGGAGCTGTTTTTT